This record covers a single T cell receptor beta chain. Its target is not known. This CDR3 is built from 17 residues. The germline gives CDR1 SGHRS, CDR2 YFSETQ. V was clipped by 4 bases and J by 1 base; unmatched bases: 8. Sequencing was performed with immunoSEQ multiplex PCR; in TCRdb, only in-frame clones are kept and a portion is missing. The sample lists approximately 90,000 clones, over 75% seen once, with 0.25% to 0.35% in the top ten. These data are taken from a study of OX40 agonist ivuxolimab in advanced cancers. Study-wide context: Prior anti-PD-1, anti-PD-L1 or anti-CTLA-4 therapy was allowed; around 40% had some.

Overall study results and limits: Some nonresponders also had low normalized T-cell clonal expansion.

This receptor was identified in an adult with an advanced solid tumor such as melanoma, head and neck, liver or kidney cancer. The genes are TRBV5-1 and TRBJ2-3, with 11 bases lining up with TRBD2. The sequenced sample was CD4+ or CD8+ T cells sorted from blood, obtained in a trial of the OX40 agonist ivuxolimab. CDR3 in amino acids: CASSPGGSGGGTDTQYF. CDR3 coding DNA: TGCGCCAGCAGCCCAGGTGGTAGCGGGGGGGGCACAGATACGCAGTATTTT.